The 19 T cell receptor beta chains below come from one sample, sequenced in a study of control samples from healthy donors and cancer patients. The method was immunoSEQ multiplex PCR; TCRdb's version includes in-frame clones alone and lacks a portion of them. In the table there are over 90,000 clones, around 89% of which are singletons. Specimen: PBMCs. The source is a man in his sixties with lung cancer.

This rearrangement joins TRBV10-3 to TRBJ1-1, with TRBD1 matching 9 bases. The trim removed 10 bases at V and 4 bases at J, leaving 10 bases unmatched. CDR3 length: 14 residues. Looked up from germline, CDR1 is ENHRY and CDR2 is SYGVKD. Here the CDR3 DNA reads TGTGCCACACGGCTAGGACAGGGGATCACTGAAGCTTTCTTT. Translating gives CATRLGQGITEAFF.

The gene calls are TRBV2 and TRBJ1-5; D is ambiguous. Trimming pared 4 bases from V and 1 base from J, leaving 11 bases between. Germline V gene lookup returns CDR1 SNHLY and CDR2 FYNNEI. The CDR3 totals 15 residues. CDR3: CASSGLMGSNQPQHF. The CDR3 region has the DNA TGTGCCAGCAGTGGTCTTATGGGGAGCAATCAGCCCCAGCATTTT.

The chain combines TRBV2 with TRBJ2-6, with D possibly called TRBD1 or TRBD2 (5 bases each). The CDR3 totals 15 residues. Germline V gene data show CDR1 as SNHLY and CDR2 as FYNNEI. V was cut by 6 bases and J by 3 bases, with 12 bases left in between. The CDR3 sequence: CASSLRDVGANVLTF. CDR3 DNA: TGTGCCAGCAGCCTCCGGGACGTTGGGGCCAACGTCCTGACTTTC.

The rearrangement links TRBV27 to TRBJ1-2, with unresolved D. Germline V CDR1 and CDR2: MNHEY, SMNVEV (reference sequence). V lost 3 bases to trimming and J lost 0 bases, with 5 bases between them. The CDR3 has 13 residues. CDR3 in amino acids: CASSLTSNYGYTF. The CDR3 nucleotides are TGTGCCAGCAGTTTGACTTCTAACTATGGCTACACCTTC.

This chain joins TRBV13 and TRBJ2-1; 15 nucleotides align to TRBD2. The length of the CDR3 is 17 residues. CDR1 is PRHDT, CDR2 FYEKMQ, per germline (reference sequence). The junction had 8 bases not matched to a gene; V was cut back by 5 bases and J by 6 bases. CDR3 region: CASSPWTSGGVVNEQFF. For the CDR3, the DNA is TGTGCCAGCAGCCCATGGACTAGCGGGGGGGTCGTCAATGAGCAGTTCTTC. The complete variable domain, with remaining parts taken from reference TRBV13 and TRBJ2-1, reads AAGVIQSPRHLIKEKRETATLKCYPIPRHDTVYWYQQGPGQDPQFLISFYEKMQSDKGSIPDRFSAQQFSDYHSELNMSSLELGDSALYFCASSPWTSGGVVNEQFFGPGTRLTVL.

This chain joins TRBV24-1 and TRBJ2-5; the D gene could be TRBD1 or TRBD2 (6 bases each). Trimming left V 1 base short and J 2 bases short, with 13 bases between. CDR1 is KGHDR and CDR2 is SFDVKD in the germline V gene. The CDR3 runs 16 residues. This CDR3 is CATSDFVRGLQETQYF. CDR3 DNA sequence: TGTGCCACCAGTGATTTCGTCAGGGGACTTCAAGAGACCCAGTACTTC.

The rearrangement uses TRBV7-9 and TRBJ2-3; 9 bases match TRBD1. This CDR3 is built from 15 residues. Germline assignment: CDR1 SEHNR and CDR2 FQNEAQ (reference sequence). The V gene end was trimmed by 5 bases and the J gene end by 1 base; junction bases not matched to a gene: 4. The CDR3: CASSLTGGRTDTQYF. The CDR3 DNA follows: TGTGCCAGCAGCCTAACAGGGGGCCGCACAGATACGCAGTATTTT.

This chain connects TRBV7-3 to TRBJ2-1; the D gene could be TRBD1 or TRBD2 (5 bases each). The V gene lost 2 bases and the J gene lost 3 bases, with 11 bases spanning the gap. The CDR3 runs 15 residues. Looked up from germline, CDR1 is SGHTA and CDR2 is FQGTGA. The CDR3 loop is CASSLLGGVYNEQFF. As DNA, the CDR3 is TGTGCCAGCAGCTTACTTGGGGGAGTCTACAATGAGCAGTTCTTC.

The CDR3 DNA reads TGTGCCAGCAGTGCCTCAGACGTTTGGGGTGGTAATGAAAAACTGTTTTTT. Protein sequence: CASSASDVWGGNEKLFF. This chain links TRBV2 with TRBJ1-4; no firm D call. The germline V gene has CDR1 SNHLY and CDR2 FYNNEI. This CDR3 has 17 residues. V lost 4 bases to trimming and J lost 4 bases, with 19 bases between them. The full variable domain, with the rest looked up from reference TRBV2 and TRBJ1-4, is EPEVTQTPSHQVTQMGQEVILRCVPISNHLYFYWYRQILGQKVEFLVSFYNNEISEKSEIFDDQFSVERPDGSNFTLKIRSTKLEDSAMYFCASSASDVWGGNEKLFFGSGTQLSVL.

The chain is built from TRBV5-6 and TRBJ1-4; D might be TRBD1 (5 bases). The CDR3 is 15 amino acids. Looked up from germline, CDR1 is SGHDT and CDR2 is YYEEEE. The V end lost 4 bases, the J end lost 0 bases, and 10 bases lay between the germline ends. CDR3 coding DNA: TGTGCCAGCAGCGGTACAGGAGCAACTAATGAAAAACTGTTTTTT. Its translation: CASSGTGATNEKLFF.

J is TRBJ2-7 and V is TRBV18; the D is unclear. Germline assignment: CDR1 KGHSH and CDR2 LQKENI. The CDR3 length is 13 residues. Trimming cost V 2 bases and J 3 bases, with 8 bases left between them. CDR3 region: CASSPGMNYEQYV. CDR3 coding DNA: TGTGCCAGCTCACCAGGGATGAACTACGAGCAGTACGTC.

This clone showed up just a few times. The V call is TRBV11-3, the J call TRBJ2-5; D is undetermined. Germline CDR1 SGHNT, CDR2 YENEEA. The germline V and J ends were trimmed by 0 bases and 2 bases, with 10 bases remaining between them. The CDR3 has 15 amino acids. CDR3 nucleotide sequence: TGTGCCAGCAGCTTAGATTTTGGGGTTCAAGAGACCCAGTACTTC. Amino acids: CASSLDFGVQETQYF.

V and J are TRBV3-1 (or the pseudogene TRBV3-2) and TRBJ1-4; no definite D call. Germline V gives CDR1 LGHDT, CDR2 YNNKEL (reference sequence). The CDR3 sequence is 11 residues long. Trimming pared 6 bases from V and 3 bases from J, leaving 2 bases between. The CDR3, as DNA: TGTGCCAGCAGTTCTAATGAAAAACTGTTTTTT. It codes for CASSSNEKLFF.

CDR3 protein: CASGLVFDGTPHFNEQFF. CDR3 DNA: TGTGCTAGTGGTTTGGTATTTGACGGGACTCCTCACTTCAATGAGCAGTTCTTC. The chain is built from TRBV12-5 and TRBJ2-1; maybe TRBD2 (6 bases). The CDR3 extends over 18 amino acids. The germline gives CDR1 LGHNT, CDR2 FRNRAP. The V end was cut by 0 bases, the J end by 6 bases, with 21 bases between.

The J gene is TRBJ1-4, the V gene TRBV11-2; D gene uncertain. V was shortened by 1 base and J by 2 bases, with 8 bases between the two germline ends. Germline V gives CDR1 SGHAT, CDR2 FQNNGV. The CDR3 is 15 residues long. The CDR3 DNA follows: TGTGCCAGCAGCTTAGGTTGGAACACTAATGAAAAACTGTTTTTT. This gives the protein CASSLGWNTNEKLFF.

This chain connects TRBV12-5 to TRBJ1-5; no reliable D call. V lost 1 base and J 3 bases, leaving 4 bases between the germline ends. The CDR3 extends over 13 amino acids. Germline CDR1 is LGHNT and CDR2 is FRNRAP. The CDR3 loop is CASGLGLNQPQHF. The CDR3, as DNA: TGTGCTAGTGGTTTGGGCCTCAATCAGCCCCAGCATTTT.

This clone has a single count. This chain uses TRBV9 with TRBJ2-5; 10 nucleotides match TRBD2. Germline V CDR1 and CDR2: SGDLS, YYNGEE. J was trimmed by 3 bases and V by 4 bases; bases with no gene match: 6. The CDR3 runs to 15 residues. The CDR3 sequence is CASSTRLAGEETQYF. DNA of the CDR3: TGTGCCAGCAGCACCAGACTAGCGGGTGAAGAGACCCAGTACTTC.

The chain recombines TRBV5-1 with TRBJ2-1; D might be TRBD1 (6 bases). The V gene lost 4 bases and the J gene lost 9 bases, with 14 bases spanning the gap. The CDR3 runs to 13 residues. In germline, CDR1 is SGHRS, CDR2 YFSETQ. The CDR3: CASSQQQGPEQFF. The CDR3 nucleotides read TGCGCCAGCAGCCAGCAACAGGGACCTGAGCAGTTCTTC.

The chain is built from TRBV3-1 (or the pseudogene TRBV3-2) and TRBJ1-5, with D uncertain. CDR1 is LGHDT and CDR2 is YNNKEL in the germline V gene (reference sequence). V dropped 0 bases and J dropped 7 bases, with 10 bases sitting between them. The length of the CDR3 is 14 residues. The chain's CDR3 is CASSQDHGGQPQHF. DNA for the CDR3: TGTGCCAGCAGCCAAGATCACGGAGGGCAGCCCCAGCATTTT.